This entry describes one T cell receptor beta chain. This sample stems from a study of blood T cell repertoires in COVID-19. Study in general: Samples came from the United States, Italy and Spain, spanning acute and convalescent COVID-19. In each case, the material was cDNA or gDNA derived from T cells, B-cell-depleted T cells, or PBMCs.

V was clipped by 5 bases and J by 3 bases; unmatched bases: 8. CDR1 and CDR2 (germline): MNHEY, SVGAGI. This CDR3 is 15 amino acids long. Per the original methods: Nucleated cell counts were estimated from reference gene primer amplification. The repertoire was sequenced with immunoSEQ multiplex PCR; TCRdb's copy has only in-frame clones and lacks some. D and trimming come from the DNA, and the V and J calls and clone size come from that table. The data hold about 250,000 clones, with around 91% observed a single time. Recovery meant two consecutive negative NP/OP PCR tests, professional clearance, or resolved symptoms.

This sequence originates from a woman aged 18 to 35 who had recovered from COVID-19. The J gene is TRBJ2-7, the V gene TRBV6-5; 9 nucleotides match TRBD1. The sequenced sample was PBMCs or T cells enriched from blood (not recorded which). This chain's CDR3 is CASSQQPGQGYEQYF. In nucleotides, the CDR3 is TGTGCCAGCAGTCAGCAACCGGGACAGGGCTACGAGCAGTACTTC.